Each of the 3 T cell receptor beta chains below was sequenced from the same sample in a study of Graves' ophthalmopathy and Graves' hyperthyroidism. Transcripts of RNA were the source for amplifying TCR beta CDR3 regions. A first-round RT-PCR used HTBI primers, followed by a second-round multiplex PCR. TCRdb re-called the multiplex PCR reads with MiXCR, one entry per CDR3 protein. Of 40,000 to 45,000 distinct CDR3 sequences in the sample, 52% were seen once. Sequenced input: peripheral blood. Receptors were obtained from an adult man with Graves' ophthalmopathy.

In its sample, this clonotype was seen many times. The genes are TRBV28 and TRBJ2-7; TRBD1 matches 12 bases. The CDR3 runs 15 residues. Germline CDR1 reads MDHEN; CDR2 reads SYDVKM. The V gene end was trimmed by 10 bases and the J gene end by 7 bases; junction bases not matched to a gene: 14. The CDR3 protein is CATRGQGQGAGEQYF. Here the CDR3 DNA reads TGTGCCACCCGAGGGCAGGGACAGGGGGCGGGTGAGCAGTACTTC.

V usage is TRBV25-1 and J usage is TRBJ2-5; 11 positions agree with TRBD2. The V segment lost 4 bases and the J segment 4 bases; nucleotides outside the gene matches: 2. The germline V gene encodes CDR1 MGHDK and CDR2 SYGVNS. The CDR3 spans 14 residues. CDR3 protein: CASSGTSGLETQYF. CDR3 in DNA: TGTGCCAGCAGTGGGACTAGCGGGTTAGAGACCCAGTACTTC.

The chain employs TRBV7-3 and TRBJ1-3; no definite D call. The CDR3 covers 15 residues. Deletions cut 5 bases from V and 2 bases from J, with 13 bases between. Germline V gene data show CDR1 as SGHTA and CDR2 as FQGTGA. As DNA, the CDR3 is TGTGCCAGCAGCCTTAGCGCGAACACTGGAAACACCATATATTTT. This gives the protein CASSLSANTGNTIYF.